This T cell receptor beta chain was recorded in a study of shared clonotypes between healthy human individuals. The table came from immunoSEQ multiplex PCR; TCRdb's copy has only in-frame clones and leaves some out. The sample lists under 850,000 clones, around 92% occurring once. Selected positively for CCR7 and CD45RO-negative, naive CD8 cells excluded terminally differentiated effector memory CD45RA+ cells. CDR1 is MGHRA, CDR2 YSYEKL, per germline. The V gene end was trimmed by 0 bases and the J gene end by 6 bases; junction bases not matched to a gene: 5. There are 16 residues in the CDR3. The chain uses TRBV4-1 and TRBJ2-7; 13 bases are a match to TRBD2. This clonotype originated in a man aged 25 to 40 in good health. Input material: naive CD8+ T cells sorted from blood. CDR3 nucleotides: TGCGCCAGCAGCCAAGAAGGACTAGCGGGAGTCCCCGAGCAGTACTTC. It translates to CASSQEGLAGVPEQYF.